The 2 T cell receptor beta chains presented below share a single source sample, sequenced in a study of blood T cells in healthy people across ages (dated by TCRdb to the mid-2010s). The library was built by means of 5' RACE. Sequencer: Illumina HiSeq 2500. A second PCR of about 7 to 12 cycles was run with a J-beta primer mix and a sample-barcoded 5' primer. Clones were called with MiXCR by TCRdb after fastp trimmed the public reads at Q25, and only in-frame beta chains were retained. Rows matching on CDR3 protein sequence are summarized as one entry with the most common DNA and genes. The sample data list fewer than 900,000 distinct CDR3 sequences, and around 46% of these were observed just once. Roughly 19% of the sample is held by the ten biggest clonotypes. Sequencing was performed on blood. These receptors all stem from a woman aged 60-70 years in good health.

This clonotype was counted ten times or more. The J gene is TRBJ2-7, the V gene TRBV20-1, with TRBD2 matching 9 bases. The CDR3 runs 13 residues. CDR1 DFQATT and CDR2 SNEGSKA come from the germline V gene (reference sequence). J was trimmed by 0 bases and V by 3 bases; bases with no gene match: 0. CDR3 coding DNA: TGCAGTGCTAGGACTAGCGGCTCCTACGAGCAGTACTTC. Protein product: CSARTSGSYEQYF.

A single count supports this clonotype. The chain employs TRBV7-3 and TRBJ2-1; 11 bases align to TRBD2. Germline CDR1 reads SGHTA; CDR2 reads FQGTGA. This CDR3 is built from 17 residues. The CDR3 loop is CVNSAWETSGSTNEQFF. CDR3 DNA: TGTGTCAACAGCGCGTGGGAAACTAGCGGGAGTACCAATGAGCAGTTCTTC.